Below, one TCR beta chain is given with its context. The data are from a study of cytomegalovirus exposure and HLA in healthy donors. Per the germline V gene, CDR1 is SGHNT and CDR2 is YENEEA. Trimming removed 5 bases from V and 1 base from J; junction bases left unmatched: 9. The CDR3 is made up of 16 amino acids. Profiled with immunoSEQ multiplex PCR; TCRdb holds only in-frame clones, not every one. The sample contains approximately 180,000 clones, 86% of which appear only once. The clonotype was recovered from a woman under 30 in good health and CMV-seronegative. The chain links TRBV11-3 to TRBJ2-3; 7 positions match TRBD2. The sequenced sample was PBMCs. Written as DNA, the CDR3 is TGTGCCAGCAGCCCAAGGACTAGTGGGGGCACAGATACGCAGTATTTT. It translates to CASSPRTSGGTDTQYF.